The 6 T cell receptor beta chains listed next were all sequenced from one sample in a study of OX40 agonist ivuxolimab in advanced cancers. Sequenced by immunoSEQ multiplex PCR; TCRdb stores in-frame clones only, minus some. The sample includes about 64,000 clones, approximately 82% of them seen just once. The sample consisted of CD4+ or CD8+ T cells sorted from blood, taken in a trial of the OX40 agonist ivuxolimab. The receptor source for this set is an adult with an advanced solid tumor such as melanoma, head and neck, liver or kidney cancer.

The chain is built from TRBV18 and TRBJ1-4; D not resolved. CDR3 length equals 15 residues. Between the trimmed V and J ends, which lost 4 bases and 0 bases, there was a span of 9 bases. The germline V gene encodes CDR1 KGHSH and CDR2 LQKENI. The CDR3 region is CASSRGSSTNEKLFF. DNA for the CDR3: TGTGCCAGCTCACGAGGCAGCTCAACTAATGAAAAACTGTTTTTT.

This clone was observed a few times. The chain has TRBV19 and TRBJ2-1, with unresolved D. Germline lookup yields CDR1 LNHDA and CDR2 SQIVND (reference sequence). This CDR3 spans 15 amino acids. Trimming cost V 1 base and J 2 bases, with 9 bases left between them. The CDR3 protein is CASSIGSPAYNEQFF. CDR3 bases: TGTGCCAGTAGTATAGGTTCGCCCGCCTACAATGAGCAGTTCTTC.

J is TRBJ1-2 and V is TRBV10-3; tentatively, D is TRBD1 (6 bases). V was shortened by 8 bases and J by 3 bases, with 13 bases between the two germline ends. The CDR3 sequence is 13 residues long. Germline lookup yields CDR1 ENHRY and CDR2 SYGVKD. CDR3 sequence (DNA): TGTGCCATCGGGGGGCGACAGTACTATGGCTACACCTTC. Amino acids: CAIGGRQYYGYTF.

This chain uses TRBV2 with TRBJ2-3, with 9 bases identical to TRBD2. This CDR3 has 16 amino acids. V lost 8 bases, J lost 1 base, and 10 bases stayed unmatched. The germline gives CDR1 SNHLY, CDR2 FYNNEI. CDR3: CASPAGSSGGTDTQYF. The CDR3 DNA sequence: TGTGCCAGCCCCGCAGGGTCTAGCGGGGGCACAGATACGCAGTATTTT.

This rearrangement joins TRBV6-1 to TRBJ1-5; D possibly corresponds to TRBD1 (5 bases). There are 15 residues in the CDR3. V gave up 7 bases and J gave up 6 bases, with 19 bases separating them. Germline V gene data show CDR1 as MNHNS and CDR2 as SASEGT. Here the CDR3 DNA reads TGTGCCAGCATCCCAGGAGGGAGGGGTGGTCAGCCCCAGCATTTT. It specifies CASIPGGRGGQPQHF.

A single count supports this clone. CDR3 bases: TGTGCCAGCAGCTTAGTGGAGGGTGGTCAGCCCCAGCATTTT. Protein: CASSLVEGGQPQHF. J is TRBJ1-5 and V is TRBV7-2; D ambiguous. The CDR3 totals 14 residues. Germline-derived CDR1 and CDR2 are SGHTA and FQGNSA. Trimming removed 1 base from V and 6 bases from J, with 10 bases in between.